The sequence of this T cell receptor beta chain was determined in a study of T cells expressing NK-cell markers. General study findings and limits: In a handful of donors, dominant clonotypes made up roughly 28.3-65% of CD3+CD56-NKG2C+ cells.

TCRdb derives one entry per CDR3 protein from the 5' RACE reads, leaving out DNA. This sample contains 150,000 or so distinct CDR3 sequences. The CDR3 consists of 16 residues. CDR1 is SGHTA and CDR2 is FQGNSA in the germline V gene. Concerning this clonotype: Antigen specificity is unknown.

Material for sequencing was blood T cells: a sorted CD56 or NKG2C T cell subset, CD4+ or CD8+ T cells, or bulk PBMC T cells (not recorded which). The rearrangement links TRBV7-2 to TRBJ2-3; there is no DNA to check the TCRdb D call of TRBD2. The source is a woman aged 50 to 60 in good health. CDR3 loop: CASSLGLAGVPDTQYF.